What follows are 18 T cell receptor beta chains derived from one specimen sequenced in a study of T-cell reconstitution after alpha-beta-depleted transplantation in children. Researchers prepared the TCRbeta library using unique molecular identifiers, the study reports. MiXCR, applied by TCRdb to the PCR reads, yields one record per CDR3 protein. The sample has about 500,000 distinct CDR3 sequences, 30% to 35% seen once. Sequences were derived from PBMCs from the stem cell graft donor, sampled from the stem cell graft. All receptors come from a human donor who donated a stem cell graft to a child with aplastic anemia.

The chain is built from TRBV7-2 and TRBJ2-7, with D unclear. The CDR3 has 14 residues. Germline V lookup: CDR1 SGHTA, CDR2 FQGNSA. V lost 2 bases and J lost 4, with 12 bases in between. The DNA for the CDR3 is TGTGCCAGCAGCTTACCAACGGACGGATACGAGCAGTACTTC. Its protein product is CASSLPTDGYEQYF. The full variable domain, with the rest looked up from reference TRBV7-2 and TRBJ2-7, is GAGVSQSPSNKVTEKGKDVELRCDPISGHTALYWYRQSLGQGLEFLIYFQGNSAPDKSGLPSDRFSAERTGGSVSTLTIQRTQQEDSAVYLCASSLPTDGYEQYFGPGTRLTVT.

The table lists this clonotype with a few counts. The chain combines TRBV20-1 with TRBJ2-1; the match to TRBD2 covers 9 bases. With V trimmed by 6 bases and J by 4 bases, 13 bases remained unmatched. Germline V gives CDR1 DFQATT, CDR2 SNEGSKA (reference sequence). This CDR3 is 16 amino acids long. The CDR3 DNA sequence: TGCAGTGCCCGCACACCCGGGACTAGCATTTACAATGAGCAGTTCTTC. Translating it yields CSARTPGTSIYNEQFF.

This clonotype was observed a handful of times. This CDR3 reads CSVEYRGRIEAFF. Here the CDR3 DNA reads TGCAGCGTCGAGTACAGGGGCAGGATTGAAGCTTTCTTT. This rearrangement joins TRBV29-1 to TRBJ1-1; 7 nucleotides match TRBD1. Germline CDR1 SQVTM, CDR2 ANQGSEA. The CDR3 contains 13 residues. The V gene end was trimmed by 6 bases and the J gene end by 7 bases; junction bases not matched to a gene: 11.

This chain uses TRBV29-1 with TRBJ1-5; D is undetermined. The CDR3 is 13 residues long. CDR1 and CDR2 from the germline V gene are SQVTM and ANQGSEA. V was shortened by 4 bases and J by 3 bases, with 10 bases between the two germline ends. DNA for the CDR3: TGCAGCGTTGGGGCAGCCATCAATCAGCCCCAGCATTTT. This translates into CSVGAAINQPQHF.

J is TRBJ2-5 and V is TRBV11-1; D remains unclear. There are 18 residues in the CDR3. Deletions cut 3 bases from V and 0 bases from J, with 20 bases between. Germline-derived CDR1 and CDR2 are SGHAT and FQDESV (reference sequence). The CDR3 bases are TGTGCCAGCAGCTTTGTAGTTACGTGGCAACTGTACCAAGAGACCCAGTACTTC. It yields the protein CASSFVVTWQLYQETQYF.

V gene TRBV9 combines with J gene TRBJ2-7; perhaps TRBD1 as D (6 bases). V was cut by 2 bases and J by 6 bases, with 21 bases left in between. Germline V CDR1 and CDR2: SGDLS, YYNGEE. The CDR3 extends over 16 amino acids. The CDR3 coding sequence is TGTGCCAGCAGCGTCGGCTCGCCACAGGGAATGCCCGAGCAGTACTTC. Translated, it gives CASSVGSPQGMPEQYF.

The V call is TRBV10-3, the J call TRBJ2-5; 11 bases fit TRBD2. The V and J ends lost 10 bases and 4 bases, in that order; junction bases with no gene match: 8. The CDR3 has 14 residues. CDR1 and CDR2 from the germline V gene are ENHRY and SYGVKD. The CDR3: CATRLAGNGETQYF. CDR3 nucleotide sequence: TGTGCCACCAGACTAGCGGGGAATGGAGAGACCCAGTACTTC.

The rearrangement uses TRBV24-1 and TRBJ2-4; D perhaps matches TRBD2 (6 bases). CDR3 length: 16 residues. Germline CDR1 reads KGHDR; CDR2 reads SFDVKD. V shed 3 bases and J shed 7 bases, with 18 bases lying between them. CDR3 bases: TGTGCCACCAGTGATAGTCAATGGGGGGAAGAGAACATTCAGTACTTC. Translating gives CATSDSQWGEENIQYF.

V is TRBV20-1 and J is TRBJ1-3; tentatively, D is TRBD1 (6 bases). Germline V gene data show CDR1 as DFQATT and CDR2 as SNEGSKA (reference sequence). V was shortened by 1 base and J by 3 bases, with 19 bases between the two germline ends. The CDR3 is 17 amino acids. The CDR3 here is CSARVSSRGIGGNTIYF. The CDR3, as DNA: TGCAGTGCTAGAGTCTCCTCTAGGGGGATAGGTGGAAACACCATATATTTT.

The chain joins TRBV4-3 to TRBJ2-1, with D perhaps TRBD1 (6 bases). The CDR3 contains 12 residues. With 1 base removed from V and 10 bases from J, the gap between germline ends came to 8 bases. Germline values: CDR1 LGHNA, CDR2 YSLEER. CDR3 nucleotide sequence: TGCGCCAGCAGCCAAGTTGGGGGCGAGCAGTTCTTC. Its protein product is CASSQVGGEQFF.

The V and J genes are TRBV5-1 and TRBJ2-3, with 11 bases aligning to TRBD1. This CDR3 is 14 amino acids long. The V gene's germline CDR1 is SGHRS and CDR2 YFSETQ. The ends lost 4 bases at V and 6 bases at J; junction bases unmatched: 4. The DNA for the CDR3 is TGCGCCAGCAGCGGGACAGGGGGTTTGGATACGCAGTATTTT. Amino acid sequence: CASSGTGGLDTQYF.

The chain is built from TRBV7-9 and TRBJ2-1; TRBD2 aligns across 7 bases. From germline, CDR1 is SEHNR and CDR2 FQNEAQ (reference sequence). This CDR3 contains 15 residues. V was clipped by 4 bases and J by 3 bases; unmatched bases: 6. The CDR3 sequence: CASSSTRGSYNEQFF. The DNA for the CDR3 is TGTGCCAGCAGCTCGACCCGCGGGAGCTACAATGAGCAGTTCTTC.

This clonotype was counted between two and nine times. This sequence joins TRBV10-3 and TRBJ2-1; TRBD2 aligns across 8 bases. V shed 11 bases, J shed 10 bases, and the junction held 13 bases outside the gene matches. Germline V gene lookup returns CDR1 ENHRY and CDR2 SYGVKD. CDR3 size: 13 residues. The DNA for the CDR3 is TGTGCCCATAACCGGGGGGGCAGGAACGAGCAGTTCTTC. This sequence encodes CAHNRGGRNEQFF.

This clonotype came up a few times. The chain's CDR3 is CASSGLTGSYGYTF. The CDR3 region has the DNA TGTGCCAGCAGCGGGTTGACGGGGAGTTATGGCTACACCTTC. The rearrangement uses TRBV11-3 and TRBJ1-2; no definite D call. Trimming took 5 bases from V and 5 from J, leaving 15 bases between them. CDR1 is SGHNT, CDR2 YENEEA, per germline. The CDR3 contains 14 residues. Combining the CDR3 with reference TRBV11-3 and TRBJ1-2 gives the whole variable domain EAGVVQSPRYKIIEKKQPVAFWCNPISGHNTLYWYLQNLGQGPELLIRYENEEAVDDSQLPKDRFSAERLKGVDSTLKIQPAELGDSAVYLCASSGLTGSYGYTFGSGTRLTVV.

This clonotype was observed a few times. The J gene is TRBJ1-2, the V gene TRBV7-2; unclear D gene. The germline CDR1 and CDR2 sequences are SGHTA and FQGNSA. The CDR3 has 15 amino acids. V was pared by 3 bases and J by 0 bases, with 11 bases between. This CDR3 reads CASSLVSSANYGYTF. CDR3 DNA: TGTGCCAGCAGCTTGGTATCTTCAGCTAACTATGGCTACACCTTC.

The rearrangement links TRBV12-3 or TRBV12-4 to TRBJ2-1, with 7 bases that match TRBD2. The CDR3 contains 16 residues. V was pared by 1 base and J by 6 bases, with 9 bases of the junction left unmatched. CDR3 protein: CASSLVASGDSNEQFF. As DNA, the CDR3 is TGTGCCAGCAGTTTAGTAGCTAGCGGAGACAGCAATGAGCAGTTCTTC.

This chain joins TRBV6-2 or TRBV6-3 and TRBJ2-7; D unresolved. V gave up 5 bases and J gave up 4 bases, with 15 bases separating them. Germline CDR1 is MNHEY and CDR2 is SVGEGT. The CDR3 length is 14 residues. The CDR3 nucleotides are TGTGCCAGCAGTGATTGGGATACCGGTTACGAGCAGTACTTC. This codes for CASSDWDTGYEQYF.

J is TRBJ1-6 and V is TRBV5-1; D is uncertain. The CDR3 spans 12 residues. The germline V gene encodes CDR1 SGHRS and CDR2 YFSETQ. Trimming stripped 0 bases from V and 8 bases from J, with 3 bases between. This CDR3 reads CASSLADSPLHF. The CDR3 coding sequence is TGCGCCAGCAGCTTGGCGGATTCACCCCTCCACTTT.